The sample holds a few counts of the clone carrying this TCR beta chain. The target antigen is unknown. This sample was taken from a study of beta chain features in type 1 diabetes. The collection from each donor was one heparinised blood draw averaging about 116 mL. Sequenced material consisted of expressed TCRB transcripts (all of the isolated RNA was reverse transcribed). Naive, central memory and regulatory T cell samples yielded around 3.3 million reads on average. The assay was immunoSEQ multiplex PCR, and TCRdb's table has in-frame clones only and misses some. In the table there are hundreds of thousands of clones, over 11% of which are singletons. Study-level results: TCRB CDR3 length was moderately but significantly reduced in all four CD4+ subsets of Type 1 diabetes patients. Insertions at VDJ junctions were less frequent in type 1 diabetes patients. These patients also deleted more nucleotides at the same junctions.

The V gene lost 3 bases and the J gene lost 4 bases, with 10 bases spanning the gap. Germline V gene sequence: CDR1 MDHEN, CDR2 SYDVKM. The CDR3 loop spans 13 amino acids. The receptor's source is a young man with type 1 diabetes. V is TRBV28 and J is TRBJ2-7; the D gene is possibly TRBD1 (5 bases). Sequencing was performed on naive CD4+ T cells from blood. CDR3 bases: TGTGCCAGCAGTTTCCCGGCAGGGTACGAGCAGTACTTC. It specifies CASSFPAGYEQYF.